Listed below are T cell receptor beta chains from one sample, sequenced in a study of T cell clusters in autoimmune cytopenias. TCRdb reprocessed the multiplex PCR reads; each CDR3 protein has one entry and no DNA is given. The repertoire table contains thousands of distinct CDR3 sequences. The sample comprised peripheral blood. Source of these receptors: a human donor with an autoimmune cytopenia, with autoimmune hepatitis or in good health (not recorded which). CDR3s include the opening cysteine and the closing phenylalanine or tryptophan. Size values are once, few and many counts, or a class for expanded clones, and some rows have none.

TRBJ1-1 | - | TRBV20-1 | CSATHPGQSEAFF
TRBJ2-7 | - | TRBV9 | CASSVGGGVLYEQYF
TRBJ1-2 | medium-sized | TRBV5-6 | CASSLGPTFYGYTF
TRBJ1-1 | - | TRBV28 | CASASPGQVHTEAFF
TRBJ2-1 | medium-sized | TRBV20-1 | CSAIPIEDEQFF
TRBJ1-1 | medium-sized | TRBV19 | CASSSRVGTEAFF
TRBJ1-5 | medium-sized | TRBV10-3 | CAISEGLGNQPQHF
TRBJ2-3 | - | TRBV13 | CASSDLLAGGLTDTQYF
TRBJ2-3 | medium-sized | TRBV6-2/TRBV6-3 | CASSRAESTDTQYF
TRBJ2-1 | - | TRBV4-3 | CASSPLSPGQLWDEQFF
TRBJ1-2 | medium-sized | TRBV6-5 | CASSYQGRGYGYTF
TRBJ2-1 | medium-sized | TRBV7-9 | CASSLVVRPNEQFF
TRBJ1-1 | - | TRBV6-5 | CASNRQGARSEAFF
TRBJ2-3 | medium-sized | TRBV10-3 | CAISQGGPTDTQYF
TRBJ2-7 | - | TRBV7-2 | CASSFAHRDHEQYF
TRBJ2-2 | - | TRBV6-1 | CASSEWPPGELFF
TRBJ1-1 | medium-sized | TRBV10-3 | CAISVRGANTEAFF
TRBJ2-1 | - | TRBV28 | CASTQGREGEQFF
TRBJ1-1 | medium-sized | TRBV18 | CASSPGQGSLAAFF
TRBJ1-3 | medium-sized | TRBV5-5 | CASSLGQGRNTIYF
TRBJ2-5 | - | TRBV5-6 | CASSFDRRETQYF
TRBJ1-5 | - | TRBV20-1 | CSAVDYPSLKAGSPQHF
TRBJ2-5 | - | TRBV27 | CASSSTSRDRAVGETQYF
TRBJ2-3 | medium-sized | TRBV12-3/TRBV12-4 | CASSPVAGGLTDTQYF
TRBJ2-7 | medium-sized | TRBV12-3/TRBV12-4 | CASSSRYDRGLAGVREQYF
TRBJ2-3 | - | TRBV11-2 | CASSLGYLAPSTDTQYF
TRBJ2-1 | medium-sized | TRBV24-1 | CASRQGHEQFF
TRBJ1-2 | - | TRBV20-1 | CSTSSGWQADRGYGYTF
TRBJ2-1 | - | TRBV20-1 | CSARVLLRDYKQGPQLNEQFF
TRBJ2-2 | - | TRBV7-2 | CASRRQGAGGELFF
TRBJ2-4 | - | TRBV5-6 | CARGLAKDKNIQYF
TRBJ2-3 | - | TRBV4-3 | CASSQDEGPTDTQYF
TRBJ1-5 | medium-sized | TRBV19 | CASSFHGQLMNQPQHF
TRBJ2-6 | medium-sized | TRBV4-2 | CASSHGRGANVLTF
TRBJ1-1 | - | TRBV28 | CASSSWNTEAFF
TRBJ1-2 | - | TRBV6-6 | CASSERGGGYTF
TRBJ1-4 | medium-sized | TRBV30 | CAWRKGLGEKLFF
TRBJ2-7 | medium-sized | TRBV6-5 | CASKGTGESYEQYF
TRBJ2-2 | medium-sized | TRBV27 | CASSAAQGASLSGELFF
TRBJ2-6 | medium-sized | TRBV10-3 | CAISEANVLTF
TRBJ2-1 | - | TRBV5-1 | CASSASSGLRYNEQFF
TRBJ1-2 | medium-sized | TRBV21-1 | CASSPPGTATIDYTF
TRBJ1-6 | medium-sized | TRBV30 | CAWSPKGPGTISPLHF
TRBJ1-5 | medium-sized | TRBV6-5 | CASSYSAVSNQPQHF
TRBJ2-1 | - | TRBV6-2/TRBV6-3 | CASSYALDSYNEQFF
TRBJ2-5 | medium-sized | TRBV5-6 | CASGTDRDRWETQYF
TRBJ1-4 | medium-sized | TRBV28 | CASSLRTEFEKLFF
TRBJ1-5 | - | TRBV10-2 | CASSPGQGYSNQPQHF
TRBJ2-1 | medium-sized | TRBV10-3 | CAISVVGHNEQFF
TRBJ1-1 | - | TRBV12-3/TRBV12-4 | CASSLGAATEAFF
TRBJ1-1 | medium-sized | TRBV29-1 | CSAADRDRGTEAFF
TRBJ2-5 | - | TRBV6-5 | CASLSPKRGVETQYF
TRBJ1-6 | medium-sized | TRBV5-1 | CASSLASRADSPLHF
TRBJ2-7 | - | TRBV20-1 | CSAARDSIYEQYF
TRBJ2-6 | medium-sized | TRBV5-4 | CASSPRTGNGANVLTF
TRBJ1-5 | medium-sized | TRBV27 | CASKGGHNQPQHF
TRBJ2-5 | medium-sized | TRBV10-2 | CASSRAGTSRETQYF
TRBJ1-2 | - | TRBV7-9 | CASSLARQGPPYGYTF
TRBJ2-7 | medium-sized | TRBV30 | CAFSGGSSYEQYF